The clone carrying this T cell receptor beta chain was seen a handful of times. The sample comes from a study of cytomegalovirus exposure and HLA in healthy donors. The CDR3 sequence is 14 residues long. V was trimmed by 7 bases and J by 3 bases, leaving 16 bases between them. The germline CDR1 and CDR2 sequences are MNHNY and SVGAGI (reference sequence). The PCR used 60 Vbeta and 13 Jbeta primers. The protocol was immunoSEQ multiplex PCR, while the TCRdb copy is restricted to in-frame clones and leaves out a portion. The table includes over 65,000 clones, around 72% detected once. Source material: PBMCs. This TCR derives from a woman between 25 and 40 years old in good health and CMV-seropositive. The gene calls are TRBV6-6 and TRBJ2-7; TRBD1 is a possible D gene (6 bases). Written as DNA, the CDR3 is TGTGCCAGCAACCGGCCAGGGGCGGGCTACGAGCAGTACTTC. Protein sequence: CASNRPGAGYEQYF.